A single sample is the source of the 11 T cell receptor beta chains below, sequenced in a study of siplizumab effects on memory and regulatory T cells. Method: immunoSEQ multiplex PCR; TCRdb's copy keeps in-frame clones and lacks some. The sample lists about 100,000 clones, about 90% occurring once. The sample comprised CD4+ T cells sorted from blood. The receptor source for this set is a human donor in good health.

This clone was found once. The J gene is TRBJ1-2, the V gene TRBV28; TRBD1 agrees at 7 bases. V shed 7 bases, J shed 4 bases, and the junction held 12 bases outside the gene matches. Germline-derived CDR1 and CDR2 are MDHEN and SYDVKM. This CDR3 has 15 residues. CDR3 loop: CASTRGGGLVYGYTF. In nucleotides, the CDR3 is TGTGCCAGCACCAGGGGAGGGGGCTTGGTCTATGGCTACACCTTC.

This clone showed up just a few times. V is TRBV10-3 and J is TRBJ2-5, with 7 bases matching TRBD2. Germline V gene lookup returns CDR1 ENHRY and CDR2 SYGVKD. CDR3 size: 15 residues. The V gene end was trimmed by 0 bases and the J gene end by 4 bases; junction bases not matched to a gene: 5. In DNA, the CDR3 is TGTGCCATCAGTGAGTCGAGGACGGGAGGAGAGACCCAGTACTTC. Translation gives CAISESRTGGETQYF.

The V and J genes are TRBV6-4 and TRBJ1-1; perhaps TRBD1 as D (6 bases). Trimming took 4 bases from V and 6 from J, leaving 18 bases between them. CDR3 length equals 15 residues. Germline CDR1 MRHNA, CDR2 SNTAGT. CDR3 region: CASSAQIGGRPEAFF. The CDR3 DNA reads TGTGCCAGCAGTGCCCAGATAGGGGGTCGACCTGAAGCTTTCTTT.

This rearrangement joins TRBV29-1 to TRBJ2-5; 10 nucleotides line up with TRBD2. Trimming cost V 6 bases and J 5 bases; bases outside gene matches: 3. This CDR3 has 12 amino acids. Germline V gives CDR1 SQVTM, CDR2 ANQGSEA. CDR3 amino acids: CSVRTSGETQYF. The CDR3, as DNA: TGCAGCGTCCGGACTAGCGGTGAGACCCAGTACTTC.

V and J are TRBV6-1 and TRBJ2-4, with 8 bases lining up with TRBD1. This CDR3 is 14 amino acids long. V dropped 3 bases and J dropped 7; count of bases not matched to a gene: 5. Germline CDR1 reads MNHNS; CDR2 reads SASEGT. Here the CDR3 DNA reads TGTGCCAGCAGTGACAGACAGGGGTTGAACATTCAGTACTTC. Translating gives CASSDRQGLNIQYF.

The V call is TRBV19, the J call TRBJ2-2; perhaps TRBD1 as D (5 bases). This CDR3 is 14 amino acids long. V dropped 4 bases and J dropped 6 bases, with 12 bases sitting between them. Per the germline V gene, CDR1 is LNHDA and CDR2 is SQIVND (reference sequence). The CDR3 here is CASSTTDRAGELFF. The CDR3, as DNA: TGTGCCAGTAGTACGACAGATCGGGCCGGGGAGCTGTTTTTT.

The chain joins TRBV18 to TRBJ1-6; D is undetermined. The length of the CDR3 is 18 residues. Between the trimmed V and J ends, which lost 2 bases and 0 bases, there was a span of 14 bases. Looked up from germline, CDR1 is KGHSH and CDR2 is LQKENI. CDR3 sequence: CASSPTPGLSSYNSPLHF. CDR3 DNA: TGTGCCAGCTCACCAACCCCAGGCTTGAGCTCCTATAATTCACCCCTCCACTTT.

This chain joins TRBV27 and TRBJ1-2, with TRBD1 matching over 10 bases. This CDR3 has 15 residues. Germline trimming cut 7 bases from V and 5 bases from J; bases unmatched to any gene: 10. Germline V gene lookup returns CDR1 MNHEY and CDR2 SMNVEV (reference sequence). The chain's CDR3 is CASTSGTGEIYGYTF. Here the CDR3 DNA reads TGTGCCAGCACGTCCGGGACAGGGGAGATATATGGCTACACCTTC.

This chain uses TRBV2 with TRBJ2-2, with 7 bases matching TRBD1. Germline lookup yields CDR1 SNHLY and CDR2 FYNNEI. V shed 5 bases and J 0 bases; nucleotides not matched to a gene: 6. The CDR3 has 16 amino acids. The CDR3 DNA reads as TGTGCCAGCAGTACTCCCGGGACAGCGAACACCGGGGAGCTGTTTTTT. Protein product: CASSTPGTANTGELFF.

This sequence joins TRBV28 and TRBJ1-1; tentatively, D is TRBD1 (5 bases). Germline CDR1 and CDR2: MDHEN and SYDVKM. This CDR3 comprises 15 residues. The V end lost 3 bases, the J end lost 6 bases, and 17 bases lay between the germline ends. The CDR3 nucleotides read TGTGCCAGCAGTTTTCCCGCCAGGGTAATGGCTGAAGCTTTCTTT. Translating gives CASSFPARVMAEAFF.

This chain joins TRBV10-3 and TRBJ1-1; 8 bases fit TRBD1. Per germline, CDR1 ENHRY and CDR2 SYGVKD. The length of the CDR3 is 15 residues. V shed 3 bases, J shed 2 bases, and the junction held 5 bases outside the gene matches. CDR3 in amino acids: CAISDVRGHNTEAFF. CDR3 coding DNA: TGTGCCATCAGTGATGTCAGGGGGCATAACACTGAAGCTTTCTTT.